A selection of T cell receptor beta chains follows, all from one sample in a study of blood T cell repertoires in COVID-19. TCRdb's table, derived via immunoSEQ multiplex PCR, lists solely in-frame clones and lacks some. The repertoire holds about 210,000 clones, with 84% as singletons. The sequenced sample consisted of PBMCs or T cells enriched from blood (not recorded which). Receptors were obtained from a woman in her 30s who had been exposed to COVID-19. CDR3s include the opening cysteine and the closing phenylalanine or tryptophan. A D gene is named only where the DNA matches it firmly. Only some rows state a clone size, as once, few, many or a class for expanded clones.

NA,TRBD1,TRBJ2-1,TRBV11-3,TGTGCCAGCAGCTACCGGGACAGAAGATCCGAGCAGTTCTTC,CASSYRDRRSEQFF
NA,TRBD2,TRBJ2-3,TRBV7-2,TGTGCCAGCAGCTTAAAACTAGCGGGGGACGGCACAGATACGCAGTATTTT,CASSLKLAGDGTDTQYF
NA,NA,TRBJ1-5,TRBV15,TGTGCCACCGTGGACAGAGATCTTAATAGCAATCAGCCCCAGCATTTT,CATVDRDLNSNQPQHF
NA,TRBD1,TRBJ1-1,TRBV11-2,TGTGCCAGCAGCCTCTCGGACAGGACGGGGTCTGAAGCTTTCTTT,CASSLSDRTGSEAFF
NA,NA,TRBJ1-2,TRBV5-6,TGTGCCAGCAGCTTTAGGGGCTCAAACTATGGCTACACCTTC,CASSFRGSNYGYTF
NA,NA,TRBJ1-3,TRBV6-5,TGTGCCAGCAGTTACCGATCCGGGGGGTCCGGAAACACCATATATTTT,CASSYRSGGSGNTIYF
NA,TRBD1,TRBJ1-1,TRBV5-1,TGCGCCAGCAGCCCCCAGACAGGGGACTACACTGAAGCTTTCTTT,CASSPQTGDYTEAFF
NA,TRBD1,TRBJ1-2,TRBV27,TGTGCCAGCAGTTTATCGCAGGGGGCCTATGGCTACACCTTC,CASSLSQGAYGYTF
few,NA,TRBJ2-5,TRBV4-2,TGTGCCAGCAGCCAAGCTTACGGTACGGAGACCCAGTACTTC,CASSQAYGTETQYF
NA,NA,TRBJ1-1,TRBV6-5,TGTGCCAGCAGTTACCGAGACAGGATGGGCACTGAAGCTTTCTTT,CASSYRDRMGTEAFF
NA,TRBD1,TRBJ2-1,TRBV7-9,TGTGCCAGCAGCGTAGGACAGGGTAACGATGAGCAGTTCTTC,CASSVGQGNDEQFF
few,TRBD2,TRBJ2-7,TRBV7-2,TGTGCCAGCAGCTGGGCTAGCGGGGGCACCTACGAGCAGTACTTC,CASSWASGGTYEQYF
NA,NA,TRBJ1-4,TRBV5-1,TGCGCCAGCAGCTCAGGGTTCGGTCCGGAAAAACTGTTTTTT,CASSSGFGPEKLFF
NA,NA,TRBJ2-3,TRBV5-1,TGCGCCAGCAGCTCCAGACGCGGGGGCCGGGGGGCTAGCACAGATACGCAGTATTTT,CASSSRRGGRGASTDTQYF
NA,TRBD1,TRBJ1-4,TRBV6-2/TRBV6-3,TGTGCCAGCAGTAGCCGGGACAGGGGTGCAACTAATGAAAAACTGTTTTTT,CASSSRDRGATNEKLFF
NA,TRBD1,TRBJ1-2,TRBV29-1,TGCAGCGGCCGGGACAGCTATGGCTACACCTTC,CSGRDSYGYTF
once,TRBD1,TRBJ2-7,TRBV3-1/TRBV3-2,TGTGCCAGCAGCCAAGACCCCAGGGGGCTCTACGAGCAGTACTTC,CASSQDPRGLYEQYF